This record covers a single T cell receptor (beta chain). This sample is part of a study of shared clonotypes between healthy human individuals. CDR1 and CDR2 from the germline V gene are SGHRS and YFSETQ. With 0 bases clipped from V and 6 bases from J, the junction kept 12 bases outside the gene matches. CDR3 length: 16 amino acids. This table comes from immunoSEQ multiplex PCR, and its TCRdb copy is limited to in-frame clones, with some not included. The table has 2,500,000 or so clones, roughly 93% seen once. The TCR sequence derives from a man between 18 and 35 years old in good health. Some clones in this sample may be carry-over from other donors' samples. The sample was naive CD4+ T cells from PBMCs. Subset described: CD45RA+ positively selected. This chain links TRBV5-1 with TRBJ2-7, with 7 bases identical to TRBD2. The CDR3 sequence is CASSLGICGRVCEQYF. In DNA, the CDR3 is TGCGCCAGCAGCTTGGGAATTTGCGGGAGAGTCTGCGAGCAGTACTTC.